This T cell receptor (beta chain) was documented in a study of control samples from healthy donors and cancer patients. Libraries were prepared by immunoSEQ multiplex PCR; TCRdb keeps only in-frame clonotypes and omits some of them. The sample yields around 200,000 clones, approximately 95% seen once. V was clipped by 7 bases and J by 6 bases; unmatched bases: 9. Germline V gene data show CDR1 as SGHRS and CDR2 as YFSETQ. The CDR3 consists of 15 residues. The sequencing sample was made of blood. The J gene is TRBJ1-6, the V gene TRBV5-1; 8 bases fit TRBD1. This receptor was obtained from a man between 18 and 29 years old in good health. The chain's CDR3 is CASCAQGAGNSPLHF. In DNA, the CDR3 is TGCGCCAGCTGTGCGCAGGGGGCCGGTAATTCACCCCTCCACTTT. The full variable domain, completed using reference TRBV5-1 and TRBJ1-6, is KAGVTQTPRYLIKTRGQQVTLSCSPISGHRSVSWYQQTPGQGLQFLFEYFSETQRNKGNFPGRFSGRQFSNSRSEMNVSTLELGDSALYLCASCAQGAGNSPLHFGNGTRLTVT.